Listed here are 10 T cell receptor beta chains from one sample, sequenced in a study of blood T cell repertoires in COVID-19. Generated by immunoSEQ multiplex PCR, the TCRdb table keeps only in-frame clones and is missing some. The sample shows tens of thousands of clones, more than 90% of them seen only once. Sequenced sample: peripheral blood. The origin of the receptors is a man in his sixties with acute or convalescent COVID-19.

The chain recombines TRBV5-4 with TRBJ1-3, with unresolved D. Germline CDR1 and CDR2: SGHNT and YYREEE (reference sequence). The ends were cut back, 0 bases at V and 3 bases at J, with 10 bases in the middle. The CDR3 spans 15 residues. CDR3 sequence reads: CASSLEFGLGNTIYF. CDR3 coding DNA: TGTGCCAGCAGCTTGGAATTTGGGCTTGGAAACACCATATATTTT. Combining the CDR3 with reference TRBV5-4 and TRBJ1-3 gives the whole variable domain ETGVTQSPTHLIKTRGQQVTLRCSSQSGHNTVSWYQQALGQGPQFIFQYYREEENGRGNFPPRFSGLQFPNYSSELNVNALELDDSALYLCASSLEFGLGNTIYFGEGSWLTVV.

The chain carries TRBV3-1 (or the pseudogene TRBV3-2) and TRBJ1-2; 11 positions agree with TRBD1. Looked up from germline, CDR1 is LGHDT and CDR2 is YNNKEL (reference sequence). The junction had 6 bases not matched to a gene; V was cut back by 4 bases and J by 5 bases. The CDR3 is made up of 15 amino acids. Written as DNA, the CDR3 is TGTGCCAGCAGCCGCGGGACAGGGGGAGATTATGGCTACACCTTC. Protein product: CASSRGTGGDYGYTF.

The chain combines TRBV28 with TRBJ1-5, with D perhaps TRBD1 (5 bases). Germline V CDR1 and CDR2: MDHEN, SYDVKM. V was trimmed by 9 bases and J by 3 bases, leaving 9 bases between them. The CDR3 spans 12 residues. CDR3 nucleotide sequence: TGTGCCAGTAGTGGGGCCAATCAGCCCCAGCATTTT. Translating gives CASSGANQPQHF.

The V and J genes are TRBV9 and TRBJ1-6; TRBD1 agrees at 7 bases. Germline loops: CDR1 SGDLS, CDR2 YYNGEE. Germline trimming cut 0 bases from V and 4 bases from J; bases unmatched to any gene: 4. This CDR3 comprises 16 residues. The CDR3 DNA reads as TGTGCCAGCAGCGTAGGCCCAGGGGGTTATAATTCACCCCTCCACTTT. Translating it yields CASSVGPGGYNSPLHF.

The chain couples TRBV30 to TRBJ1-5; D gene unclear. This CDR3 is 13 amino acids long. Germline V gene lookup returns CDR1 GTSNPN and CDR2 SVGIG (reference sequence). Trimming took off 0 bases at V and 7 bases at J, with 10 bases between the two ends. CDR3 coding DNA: TGTGCCTGGAGTGTAGGAGCGGGCCAGCCCCAGCATTTT. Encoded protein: CAWSVGAGQPQHF.

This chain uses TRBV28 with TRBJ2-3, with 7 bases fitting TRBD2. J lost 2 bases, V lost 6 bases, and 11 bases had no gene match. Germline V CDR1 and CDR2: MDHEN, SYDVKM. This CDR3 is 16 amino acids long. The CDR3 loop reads CASRTREWGSTDTQYF. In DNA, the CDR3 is TGTGCCAGCAGAACGCGGGAGTGGGGGTCCACAGATACGCAGTATTTT.

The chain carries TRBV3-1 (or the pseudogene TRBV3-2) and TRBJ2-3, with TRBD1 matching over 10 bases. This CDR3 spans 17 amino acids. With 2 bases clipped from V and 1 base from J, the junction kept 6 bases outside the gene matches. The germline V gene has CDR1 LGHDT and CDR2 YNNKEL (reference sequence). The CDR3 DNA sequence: TGTGCCAGCAGCCAAAGCTTCGGGACAGGGGGCACAGATACGCAGTATTTT. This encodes CASSQSFGTGGTDTQYF.

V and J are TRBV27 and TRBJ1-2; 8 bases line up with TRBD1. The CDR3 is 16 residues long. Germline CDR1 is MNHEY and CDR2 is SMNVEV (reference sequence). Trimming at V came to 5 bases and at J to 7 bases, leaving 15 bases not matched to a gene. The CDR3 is CASSQRRATGEGGYTF. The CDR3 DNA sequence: TGTGCCAGCAGTCAAAGGAGGGCGACAGGGGAAGGTGGCTACACCTTC.

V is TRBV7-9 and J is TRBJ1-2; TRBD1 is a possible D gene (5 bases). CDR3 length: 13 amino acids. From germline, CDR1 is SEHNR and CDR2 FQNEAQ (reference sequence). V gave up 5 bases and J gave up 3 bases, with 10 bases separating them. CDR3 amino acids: CASSADSDYGYTF. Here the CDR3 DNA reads TGTGCCAGCAGCGCCGACAGCGACTATGGCTACACCTTC.

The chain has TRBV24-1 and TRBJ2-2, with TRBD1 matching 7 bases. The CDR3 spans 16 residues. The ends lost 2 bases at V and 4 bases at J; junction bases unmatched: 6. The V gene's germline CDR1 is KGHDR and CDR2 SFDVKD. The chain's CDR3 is CATSDSPDRTTGELFF. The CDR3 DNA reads TGTGCCACCAGTGATTCCCCGGACAGGACCACCGGGGAGCTGTTTTTT.